These T cell receptor beta chains were read from a single sample in a study of blood T cell repertoires in COVID-19. Libraries were prepared by immunoSEQ multiplex PCR; TCRdb keeps only in-frame clonotypes and omits some of them. The data show fewer than 25,000 clones, with 90% seen just once and 2.5% to 3.5% held by the top ten. The material sequenced was peripheral blood. Receptor source: a man aged 65 to 85 with acute or convalescent COVID-19. Each CDR3 is given with its conserved first and last residue. D genes are given only for firm matches. A clone size is listed for some rows: how often the clone was seen (once, few, many), or a class if it is expanded.

d_call	j_call	clone_size	v_call	cdr3_aa	cdr3_nt
TRBD1	TRBJ2-4	-	TRBV19	CASSKTGNKNIQYF	TGTGCCAGTAGTAAGACAGGGAACAAAAACATTCAGTACTTC
TRBD1	TRBJ1-6	-	TRBV5-1	CASSWLDRENSPLHF	TGCGCCAGCAGCTGGTTGGACAGGGAGAATTCACCCCTCCACTTT
TRBD1	TRBJ2-3	-	TRBV5-8	CASSRGTGVSTDTQYF	TGTGCCAGCAGCCGCGGGACAGGGGTCAGCACAGATACGCAGTATTTT
-	TRBJ2-7	once	TRBV6-2/TRBV6-3	CASSYSRVGRTSYEQYF	TGTGCCAGCAGTTACTCCCGGGTGGGGCGGACCTCCTACGAGCAGTACTTC
-	TRBJ2-7	-	TRBV4-1	CASSQADNRAPSYEQYF	TGCGCCAGCAGCCAGGCAGATAACAGGGCCCCCAGCTACGAGCAGTACTTC
TRBD1	TRBJ2-2	-	TRBV11-2	CASSGWGQGTSNTGELFF	TGTGCCAGCAGCGGCTGGGGACAGGGGACCTCGAACACCGGGGAGCTGTTTTTT
TRBD1	TRBJ1-5	-	TRBV30	CAWSGIQGAQPQHF	TGTGCCTGGAGTGGAATACAGGGGGCTCAGCCCCAGCATTTT
TRBD1	TRBJ1-5	-	TRBV4-3	CASSQDWTGYTNQPQHF	TGCGCCAGCAGCCAAGATTGGACAGGCTATACAAATCAGCCCCAGCATTTT
-	TRBJ1-5	-	TRBV25-1	CASSESGVGSNQPQHF	TGTGCCAGCAGTGAAAGCGGTGTGGGAAGCAATCAGCCCCAGCATTTT
-	TRBJ2-3	-	TRBV28	CASSFPIATQYF	TGTGCCAGCAGTTTCCCCATAGCCACGCAGTATTTT
TRBD1	TRBJ2-7	-	TRBV6-6	CASSQGQGASYEQYF	TGTGCCAGCAGTCAAGGACAGGGGGCATCCTACGAGCAGTACTTC
-	TRBJ2-7	-	TRBV6-1	CASSEALRGYEQYF	TGTGCCAGCAGTGAAGCGCTTCGGGGCTACGAGCAGTACTTC
TRBD1	TRBJ1-5	once	TRBV19	CASSPPGQKDQPQHF	TGTGCCAGTAGTCCGCCGGGACAGAAAGATCAGCCCCAGCATTTT
-	TRBJ2-5	-	TRBV5-1	CASSSTGDRFETQYF	TGCGCCAGCAGCTCCACGGGAGATCGGTTCGAGACCCAGTACTTC
-	TRBJ2-2	-	TRBV7-2	CASSHPTQNTGELFF	TGTGCCAGCAGCCACCCTACTCAGAACACCGGGGAGCTGTTTTTT
-	TRBJ1-4	-	TRBV10-3	CATNVDGRPGGLFF	TGTGCCACCAATGTGGACGGACGACCGGGGGGACTGTTTTTT
-	TRBJ2-6	-	TRBV4-1	CASSQGLSSGANVLTF	TGCGCCAGCAGCCAAGGACTGAGCTCTGGGGCCAACGTCCTGACTTTC
TRBD1	TRBJ2-6	-	TRBV7-9	CASSPGQGAGGANVLTF	TGTGCCAGCAGCCCGGGACAGGGGGCCGGCGGGGCCAACGTCCTGACTTTC
TRBD1	TRBJ2-1	-	TRBV25-1	CASSDQGVLWFF	TGTGCCAGCAGTGATCAGGGGGTGTTGTGGTTCTTC
-	TRBJ2-5	-	TRBV5-1	CASSFGNAADQETQYF	TGCGCCAGCAGCTTCGGAAATGCGGCAGACCAAGAGACCCAGTACTTC
-	TRBJ1-2	-	TRBV2	CASSEPITGSYGYTF	TGTGCCAGCAGTGAACCGATAACAGGGAGCTATGGCTACACCTTC
TRBD2	TRBJ2-2	-	TRBV10-3	CATRLAGGGVGELFF	TGTGCCACCAGACTAGCGGGAGGCGGGGTCGGGGAGCTGTTTTTT